This entry features one T cell receptor (beta chain) sequence. This clonotype was detected many times. No cognate antigen has been identified for it. No base quality values were provided; no much bigger clone lies one nucleotide off. Sequenced using an Illumina HiSeq 2500. Quantitative 5'-RACE with molecular barcodes was used to prepare TCR beta libraries. Turning to the authors' computational methods: To identify disease-linked TCR variants, a new computational method was used, one built on a probabilistic model of VDJ rearrangement. The raw public data were reprocessed by TCRdb itself: fastp quality trimming at Q25, MiXCR clonotype calling, in-frame beta chains only. Records with the same CDR3 protein are collapsed into one entry carrying the most frequent genes and DNA. The authors' filters were not applied to this entry. The sample table lists roughly 150,000 distinct CDR3 sequences, 6% to 8% of them with a count of one. Of the sample, around 12% falls within the top ten clones.

The sample originates from a study of CD8 T cells in ankylosing spondylitis (dated by TCRdb to the late 2010s). As for the study more broadly: The study set out to find disease-linked TCR variants by profiling T cell receptor beta repertoires in ankylosing spondylitis patients and healthy donors. The whole study cohort included 108 healthy donors and 25 or so ankylosing spondylitis patients. Peripheral blood samples were taken, and synovial fluid was additionally collected from ankylosing spondylitis patients.

General conclusions and limits of the study: Some motif variants had previously been reported in the synovial fluid and blood of reactive arthritis patients, which suggests shared mechanisms of disease initiation. A TCR beta motif of 8 or 9 highly homologous amino acid variants appeared characteristic of blood from ankylosing spondylitis patients. According to the report, matched synovial fluid samples from ankylosing spondylitis patients were significantly enriched for the disease-linked clones. In peripheral blood, the disease-linked clones were found at relatively low frequencies and had a CD8+ phenotype.

In the germline V gene, CDR1 corresponds to MNHEY and CDR2 to SVGAGI. Trimming takes 9 bases off V and 5 bases off J; junction bases not matched to a gene: 5. The CDR3 measures 12 amino acids from cysteine to phenylalanine. Kept here is only the CDR3 DNA, which spans 36 bases and is read in frame from base 1. The chain is assembled from TRBV6-5 and TRBJ2-3, and 7 junctional nucleotides match TRBD2. The clonotype originates from a female donor with ankylosing spondylitis or in good health (not recorded which). Sequencing was performed on blood, either unsorted or a sorted T cell fraction (not recorded which). In nucleotides, the sequence is TGTGCCAGTAACGGCGGGGGAGATACGCAGTATTTT. This yields the protein CASNGGGDTQYF.